This paragraph covers one T cell receptor beta chain sequence. The data belong to a study of blood T cell repertoires in COVID-19. In the study overall: Samples taken during acute and convalescent COVID-19 were collected in the United States, Italy and Spain. Sources were T cells, B-cell-depleted T cells, or PBMCs; the material itself was cDNA or gDNA.

This CDR3 is 12 amino acids long. The germline V gene encodes CDR1 DFQATT and CDR2 SNEGSKA (reference sequence). Trimming shortened V by 3 bases and J by 3 bases, and 9 bases separated the two germline ends. As processed by the authors: Counts of nucleated cells, estimated from reference gene primer amplification, were obtained. Generated by immunoSEQ multiplex PCR, the TCRdb table keeps only in-frame clones and is missing some. D and trimming come from the DNA, and the V and J calls and clone size come from that table. The sample lists 65,000 to 85,000 clones, over 75% occurring once. Input material: peripheral blood. This TCR was recovered from a human donor in a cohort sampled during active COVID-19. This sequence joins TRBV20-1 and TRBJ2-7, with D possibly matching TRBD1 (6 bases). CDR3: CSASIGGYEQYF. The CDR3 nucleotides are TGCAGTGCTAGTATAGGGGGCTACGAGCAGTACTTC.